The 24 T cell receptor beta chains reported below all come from one sample, sequenced in a study of T-cell reconstitution after alpha-beta-depleted transplantation in children. Unique molecular identifiers were incorporated when the TCRbeta library was constructed. From the PCR reads, TCRdb called clonotypes with MiXCR, one entry per CDR3 protein. There are 90,000 to 150,000 distinct CDR3 sequences in the sample; roughly 23% occur only once, and more than 9% lies in the top ten. Sample: PBMCs, mostly from graft donor cells, taken 180 days after TCRalphabeta/CD19-depleted stem cell transplant. These receptor sequences come from a male patient between 2 and 10 years old who had a stem cell transplant for chronic granulomatous disease, so the T cells may come from the graft donor.

V usage is TRBV20-1 and J usage is TRBJ1-3; D is undetermined. Per germline, CDR1 DFQATT and CDR2 SNEGSKA (reference sequence). V lost 6 bases and J lost 2, with 14 bases in between. The length of the CDR3 is 14 residues. CDR3 coding DNA: TGCAGTGCACCCTCTGGGGAGGCTGGAAACACCATATATTTT. Protein: CSAPSGEAGNTIYF.

J is TRBJ2-7 and V is TRBV12-3 or TRBV12-4; D is uncertain. Deletions cut 5 bases from V and 12 bases from J, with 23 bases between. The CDR3 extends over 14 amino acids. CDR3 coding DNA: TGTGCCAGCAGTCCATCGCCCCTCCAGACCCCGACGTACTTC. Amino acids: CASSPSPLQTPTYF.

The chain couples TRBV24-1 to TRBJ1-2; maybe TRBD1 (5 bases). V lost 0 bases, J lost 0 bases, and 7 bases lay in between. From germline, CDR1 is KGHDR and CDR2 SFDVKD. The CDR3 totals 15 residues. The CDR3 nucleotides are TGTGCCACCAGTGATTTGCGGGGGTCTAACTATGGCTACACCTTC. Residues: CATSDLRGSNYGYTF.

Only a few counts were recorded for this clonotype. The chain uses TRBV15 and TRBJ2-3, with 11 bases matching TRBD2. The CDR3 consists of 18 residues. Trimming removed 1 base from V and 6 bases from J; junction bases left unmatched: 12. Germline loops: CDR1 LNHNV, CDR2 YYDKDF (reference sequence). The DNA for the CDR3 is TGTGCCACCAGCAGAGCCGGGGGACTAGCGGCCCTTCGGGATACGCAGTATTTT. The encoded protein is CATSRAGGLAALRDTQYF.

At least ten counts were recorded for this clonotype. The chain links TRBV4-2 to TRBJ1-6; weak D call: TRBD1 (6 bases). The length of the CDR3 is 15 residues. Trimming removed 1 base from V and 6 bases from J, with 10 bases in between. Germline assignment: CDR1 LGHNA and CDR2 YNFKEQ. The DNA of the CDR3 is TGTGCCAGCAGCCAAGCCGAGGACAGTAATTCACCCCTCCACTTT. Translation: CASSQAEDSNSPLHF.

This clonotype was picked up many times. The chain links TRBV29-1 to TRBJ2-7; TRBD1 matches 10 bases. The CDR3 sequence is 15 residues long. With 5 bases clipped from V and 3 bases from J, the junction kept 10 bases outside the gene matches. From germline, CDR1 is SQVTM and CDR2 ANQGSEA. CDR3 sequence (DNA): TGCAGCGTTTCCCAATCCCGGGACAGGGGCTACGAGCAGTACTTC. Encoded protein: CSVSQSRDRGYEQYF.

This clonotype was seen a few times. This chain connects TRBV12-3 or TRBV12-4 to TRBJ1-1; D unresolved. Trimming pared 1 base from V and 3 bases from J, leaving 9 bases between. There are 14 residues in the CDR3. The CDR3 nucleotides read TGTGCCAGCAGTTTAGTGGGCTCGTACACTGAAGCTTTCTTT. Encoded protein: CASSLVGSYTEAFF.

This clonotype has more than one count but fewer than ten. The V gene is TRBV15, the J gene TRBJ2-5; unclear D gene. The CDR3 runs 14 residues. Germline CDR1 and CDR2: LNHNV and YYDKDF (reference sequence). Deletions cut 2 bases from V and 2 bases from J, with 9 bases between. CDR3: CATSRPYRQETQYF. The CDR3 coding sequence is TGTGCCACCAGCAGACCATACAGACAAGAGACCCAGTACTTC.

This clonotype occurred many times. The rearrangement joins TRBV12-3 or TRBV12-4 to TRBJ1-5, with 11 positions matching TRBD1. With V trimmed by 2 bases and J by 0 bases, 6 bases remained unmatched. CDR3 length: 18 residues. CDR3 sequence (DNA): TGTGCCAGCAGTTTACATAGGGACAGGGGGTCTAGCAATCAGCCCCAGCATTTT. The encoded protein is CASSLHRDRGSSNQPQHF.

The chain joins TRBV7-6 to TRBJ1-3; D ambiguous. The CDR3 is 13 amino acids. V lost 5 bases and J lost 1, with 6 bases in between. Germline assignment: CDR1 SGHVS and CDR2 FNYEAQ. This CDR3 is CASSHSSGNTIYF. In nucleotides, the CDR3 is TGTGCCAGCAGCCACAGTTCTGGAAACACCATATATTTT.

The chain carries TRBV12-3 or TRBV12-4 and TRBJ2-7; the D gene is possibly TRBD2 (5 bases). The CDR3 spans 15 residues. Trimming shortened V by 2 bases and J by 0 bases, and 11 bases separated the two germline ends. This CDR3 is CASSLSGKRSYEQYF. CDR3 nucleotide sequence: TGTGCCAGCAGTTTATCGGGGAAACGCTCCTACGAGCAGTACTTC.

This chain links TRBV30 with TRBJ1-6; D is possibly TRBD1 (5 bases). Trimming took off 4 bases at V and 8 bases at J, with 6 bases between the two ends. The CDR3 is 11 residues long. Germline CDR1 is GTSNPN and CDR2 is SVGIG (reference sequence). For the CDR3, the DNA is TGTGCCTGGACCAGGGATTCACCCCTCCACTTT. Translating it yields CAWTRDSPLHF.

The gene calls are TRBV29-1 and TRBJ1-1; D not resolved. Germline V CDR1 and CDR2: SQVTM, ANQGSEA. CDR3 length: 11 amino acids. The V gene lost 4 bases and the J gene lost 10 bases, with 13 bases spanning the gap. CDR3 loop: CSVATILGAFF. The CDR3 DNA reads TGCAGCGTTGCGACCATCTTAGGAGCTTTCTTT.

The chain carries TRBV4-2 and TRBJ2-1; D unresolved. V was shortened by 4 bases and J by 7 bases, with 8 bases between the two germline ends. Germline assignment: CDR1 LGHNA and CDR2 YNFKEQ. This CDR3 is 12 amino acids long. The CDR3 sequence: CASSRGRNEQFF. Here the CDR3 DNA reads TGTGCCAGCAGCCGAGGTAGGAATGAGCAGTTCTTC.

This clonotype was found many times. This rearrangement joins TRBV20-1 to TRBJ2-7, with TRBD2 matching over 10 bases. Germline V gene lookup returns CDR1 DFQATT and CDR2 SNEGSKA (reference sequence). J lost 0 bases, V lost 6 bases, and 5 bases had no gene match. The CDR3 is 14 amino acids. The CDR3 loop is CSALAGTSSYEQYF. DNA for the CDR3: TGCAGTGCACTAGCGGGGACAAGCTCCTACGAGCAGTACTTC.

V and J are TRBV7-2 and TRBJ2-5; unclear D gene. From germline, CDR1 is SGHTA and CDR2 FQGNSA. This CDR3 is 13 amino acids long. V lost 3 bases to trimming and J lost 4 bases, with 9 bases between them. CDR3 nucleotides: TGTGCCAGCAGCTTTACCCACCGAGAGACCCAGTACTTC. As protein: CASSFTHRETQYF.

This clonotype was recorded many times. The chain employs TRBV15 and TRBJ2-7, with a weak D call TRBD1 (5 bases). Trimming removed 0 bases from V and 9 bases from J, with 21 bases in between. There are 16 residues in the CDR3. Per the germline V gene, CDR1 is LNHNV and CDR2 is YYDKDF (reference sequence). CDR3 region: CATSRDGGRDLRVQYF. CDR3 nucleotide sequence: TGTGCCACCAGCAGAGATGGCGGCAGGGATTTACGAGTGCAGTACTTC.

The rearrangement uses TRBV27 and TRBJ2-1, with 12 bases that match TRBD2. CDR1 and CDR2 (germline): MNHEY, SMNVEV (reference sequence). This CDR3 has 17 residues. V lost 5 bases, J lost 8 bases, and 13 bases stayed unmatched. The CDR3, as DNA: TGTGCCAGCAGTAAATCTCAGACTAGCGGGAGCTGGGATGAGCAGTTCTTC. Translating it yields CASSKSQTSGSWDEQFF.

The V and J genes are TRBV6-5 and TRBJ2-1, with a tentative D call TRBD2 (5 bases). Trimming left V 0 bases short and J 11 bases short, with 17 bases between. From germline, CDR1 is MNHEY and CDR2 SVGAGI. The CDR3 spans 15 residues. The CDR3 reads CASSYSGTVGSQQFF. The CDR3 nucleotides read TGTGCCAGCAGTTACTCGGGAACTGTGGGGAGTCAGCAGTTCTTC.

This clonotype was counted ten times or more. V gene TRBV27 combines with J gene TRBJ1-5, with 8 bases matching TRBD1. The CDR3 spans 18 residues. Germline V CDR1 and CDR2: MNHEY, SMNVEV (reference sequence). Losses at the gene ends were 5 bases for V and 1 base for J; bases not matched to a gene: 13. The CDR3 sequence is CASSPFPGTGVSNQPQHF. The CDR3, as DNA: TGTGCCAGCAGTCCATTTCCCGGGACAGGTGTGAGCAATCAGCCCCAGCATTTT.

The chain carries TRBV12-3 or TRBV12-4 and TRBJ2-3; a weak D match, TRBD2 (5 bases). The CDR3 totals 12 residues. V lost 7 bases to trimming and J lost 7 bases, with 12 bases between them. The CDR3, as DNA: TGTGCCAGCACCCCCGGCGGGTATACGCAGTATTTT. Protein sequence: CASTPGGYTQYF.

The chain couples TRBV28 to TRBJ2-3, with D perhaps matching TRBD1 (6 bases). V was trimmed by 10 bases and J by 1 base, leaving 12 bases between them. CDR1 and CDR2 from the germline V gene are MDHEN and SYDVKM. The CDR3 runs 13 residues. This CDR3 is CAITGYGTDTQYF. CDR3 bases: TGTGCCATCACAGGGTATGGCACAGATACGCAGTATTTT.

In its sample, this clonotype was seen a few times. The chain couples TRBV29-1 to TRBJ2-7; no reliable D call. CDR3 size: 11 residues. V was cut by 5 bases and J by 4 bases, with 9 bases left in between. The germline CDR1 and CDR2 sequences are SQVTM and ANQGSEA. The CDR3 protein is CSVSTLYEQYF. The CDR3 nucleotides are TGCAGCGTTTCGACCCTATACGAGCAGTACTTC.

The count of this clonotype is one. V gene TRBV20-1 combines with J gene TRBJ2-7; D is possibly TRBD2 (6 bases). The CDR3 contains 16 residues. Trimming stripped 5 bases from V and 0 bases from J, with 20 bases between. Germline assignment: CDR1 DFQATT and CDR2 SNEGSKA (reference sequence). The CDR3 loop is CSAVKNLALSSYEQYF. Written as DNA, the CDR3 is TGCAGTGCTGTAAAAAACCTAGCGTTGAGCTCCTACGAGCAGTACTTC.